This T cell receptor beta chain was retrieved from a study of blood T cell repertoires in COVID-19. Study in general: COVID-19 samples collected from the United States, Italy and Spain covered acute and convalescent phases. PBMCs, B-cell-depleted T cells, or T cells were the source of the cDNA or gDNA that made up the material.

The CDR3 loop spans 16 amino acids. V was cut by 4 bases and J by 2 bases, with 17 bases left in between. CDR1 and CDR2 (germline): LNHDA, SQIVND (reference sequence). This clone was seen only a few times. Profiled with immunoSEQ multiplex PCR; TCRdb holds only in-frame clones, not every one. In the table there are roughly 200,000 clones, roughly 78% of which are singletons. Specimen: peripheral blood. This sequence joins TRBV19 and TRBJ1-2; D not resolved. The receptor was derived from an elderly woman with active or convalescent COVID-19. CDR3: CASSTAGEGINYGYTF. The CDR3 DNA reads as TGTGCCAGTAGTACTGCCGGGGAGGGAATAAACTATGGCTACACCTTC.